This T cell receptor beta chain emerged from a study of beta chain features in type 1 diabetes. Study overall: Healthy donors resembled patients in age, gender and cell yields.

Of note for this clone: Its antigen is unidentified.

The study's findings and limits: Since sequencing was performed on cDNA, cells with high TCR expression could be over-represented. Type 1 diabetes patients had TCRB CDR3s that were shorter (moderately but significantly so) in all four CD4+ subsets.

The isolated RNA, all of it, was reverse transcribed, so expressed TCRB transcripts were what got sequenced. Here immunoSEQ multiplex PCR was the method, and the copy in TCRdb shows in-frame clones only, minus some. The data hold 310,000 or so clones, with approximately 9.9% observed a single time. The CDR3 contains 14 residues. V lost 5 bases to trimming and J lost 2 bases; unmatched junction nucleotides: 3. Germline assignment: CDR1 MDHEN and CDR2 SYDVKM. The specimen was central memory CD4+ T cells from blood. This clonotype was sampled from a man aged 25 to 40 with type 1 diabetes. The genes are TRBV28 and TRBJ1-2, with 9 bases matching TRBD1. This CDR3 is CASSRTGENYGYTF. The CDR3 region has the DNA TGTGCCAGCAGTCGGACAGGGGAAAACTATGGCTACACCTTC.